This T cell receptor (beta chain) is drawn from a study of T cell responses to AZD1222 COVID-19 vaccine. Whole-study results and caveats: Repertoires were obtained solely post-peak T cell response. Baseline serology detected seropositivity in only six or seven AZD1222 recipients. The donor cohort was predominantly white British with a female majority, and clonal diversity may have been underestimated. Reportedly, close to half of spike-specific TCRs are directed against unmutated variant regions.

The CDR3 consists of 15 residues. V lost 2 bases to trimming and J lost 4 bases; unmatched junction nucleotides: 3. Looked up from germline, CDR1 is ENHRY and CDR2 is SYGVKD. TCRdb's copy holds only in-frame clones and misses some; the assay was immunoSEQ multiplex PCR. The table lists tens of thousands of clones, 88% of them singletons. By proportion, this clone is medium-sized. As yet, its antigen is unknown. Specimen: peripheral blood, collected 28 days after the second AZD1222 dose. The V and J genes are TRBV10-3 and TRBJ2-1, with TRBD2 matching over 9 bases. The sequence was collected from an adult who received the AZD1222 COVID-19 vaccine. The CDR3 reads CAISESAGGYNEQFF. CDR3 nucleotides: TGTGCCATCAGTGAGAGTGCGGGGGGGTACAATGAGCAGTTCTTC.